This is a list of T cell receptor beta chains from one sample in a study of shared clonotypes between healthy human individuals. Sequencing used immunoSEQ multiplex PCR; TCRdb keeps in-frame clones, though not all of them. The top ten hold 0.37% of the sample, which has approximately 2,000,000 clones, under 95% seen once. Sequenced input: naive CD4+ T cells from PBMCs. Receptor source: a young man in good health. Some clones in this sample may be carry-over from other donors' samples. Each CDR3 is given with its conserved first and last residue. A D gene is named only where the DNA matches it firmly. Only some rows state a clone size, as once, few, many or a class for expanded clones.

.,TRBJ2-3,TRBV30,TRBD2,TGTGCCTGGAGGGGACTAGCGGGATCGAGAGCAGATACGCAGTATTTT,CAWRGLAGSRADTQYF
once,TRBJ2-7,TRBV6-5,TRBD2,TGTGCCAGCAGTTATGACCCGACTAGCGGTTTCTACGAGCAGTACTTC,CASSYDPTSGFYEQYF
.,TRBJ2-7,TRBV9,.,TGTGCCAGCAGCGTACGCCCAGGGGGGCACGAGCAGTACTTC,CASSVRPGGHEQYF
once,TRBJ1-5,TRBV7-8,.,TGTGCCAGCAGCTACAGGAGCAATCAGCCCCAGCATTTT,CASSYRSNQPQHF
.,TRBJ1-2,TRBV9,TRBD1,TGTGCCAGCAGCGCCGAACCGATACAGGGGGTACTCTATGGCTACACCTTC,CASSAEPIQGVLYGYTF
.,TRBJ2-5,TRBV29-1,.,TGCAGCGTTGACCGTACAGGGCCAGAGACCCAGTACTTC,CSVDRTGPETQYF
.,TRBJ1-1,TRBV5-4,TRBD1,TGTGCCAGCAGCACGGACAGGGATGGGGCTGAAGCTTTCTTT,CASSTDRDGAEAFF
once,TRBJ2-3,TRBV5-6,TRBD1,TGTGCCAGCAGCTCGGACAGGGGAGGCACAGATACGCAGTATTTT,CASSSDRGGTDTQYF
.,TRBJ1-3,TRBV11-1,.,TGTGCCAGCAGCCTGCAATCTGGAAACACCATATATTTT,CASSLQSGNTIYF
.,TRBJ2-3,TRBV2,.,TGTGCCAGCAGTTACGCTATAAGCACAGATACGCAGTATTTT,CASSYAISTDTQYF
.,TRBJ2-5,TRBV6-5,.,TGTGCCAGCAGTTACTTGGGCTTAAACCAAGAGACCCAGTACTTC,CASSYLGLNQETQYF
.,TRBJ2-7,TRBV30,TRBD2,TGTGCCTGGAGACCGGCTAGCGGGGCCCCAAGCTCCTACGAGCAGTACTTC,CAWRPASGAPSSYEQYF
.,TRBJ1-6,TRBV25-1,.,TGTGCCAGCAGTGTTGGGGGCGGGGATTCACCCCTCCACTTT,CASSVGGGDSPLHF
.,TRBJ2-1,TRBV18,TRBD1,TGTGCCAGCTCACGAACCCGGGACAGCTCCTACAATGAGCAGTTCTTC,CASSRTRDSSYNEQFF
.,TRBJ1-2,TRBV28,.,TGTGCCAGCACCGCCGGACAGAACTATGGCTACACCTTC,CASTAGQNYGYTF
.,TRBJ2-1,TRBV5-1,.,TGCGCCAGCAGCTTGTCTCCTGGGGACCCGGAATTCTTC,CASSLSPGDPEFF
.,TRBJ2-7,TRBV5-1,.,TGCGCCAGCAGCGGAGGGGACAGCTCCTACGAGCAGTACTTC,CASSGGDSSYEQYF
.,TRBJ2-1,TRBV9,TRBD2,TGTGCCAGCAGCGCCCCGGCTAGCGGGGCCTACAATGAGCAGTTCTTC,CASSAPASGAYNEQFF
.,TRBJ2-3,TRBV28,.,TGTGCCAGCAGTTCCAGCCTAGCGAATCCCGATAGCACAGATACGCAGTATTTT,CASSSSLANPDSTDTQYF
.,TRBJ1-1,TRBV28,.,TGTGCCAGCTACTGGACCGTGAACACTGAAGCTTTCTTT,CASYWTVNTEAFF
.,TRBJ1-5,TRBV5-6,TRBD1,TGTGCCAGCAGCTTGGGGTCGGTCAGGGGGCAGCCCCAGCATTTT,CASSLGSVRGQPQHF
.,TRBJ1-4,TRBV29-1,.,TGCAGCGTATCGGGCAAAACTAATGAAAAACTGTTTTTT,CSVSGKTNEKLFF
.,TRBJ1-1,TRBV5-5,TRBD1,TGTGCCAGCAGCACCCCTAGGACAGGGGTTCCTGAAGCTTTCTTT,CASSTPRTGVPEAFF
once,TRBJ1-5,TRBV18,TRBD1,TGTGCCAGCTCACCGGGGGGACAGAAAAGCAATCAGCCCCAGCATTTT,CASSPGGQKSNQPQHF
.,TRBJ1-2,TRBV5-1,.,TGCGCCAGCAGCTTGGCCGTGACGGACTACTATGGCTACACCTTC,CASSLAVTDYYGYTF
.,TRBJ1-2,TRBV28,.,TGTGCCAGCAGTTCGTCAGGGCTGTTCACGGGCGGCTACACCTTC,CASSSSGLFTGGYTF
.,TRBJ1-3,TRBV28,TRBD1,TGTGCCAGCAGGGCCCGGACAGGATCTGGAAACACCATATATTTT,CASRARTGSGNTIYF
.,TRBJ2-2,TRBV7-9,.,TGTGCCAGCAGCCCGCGGGCAAGGGGCGCCGGCGGGGAGCTGTTTTTT,CASSPRARGAGGELFF
.,TRBJ2-1,TRBV11-2,.,TGTGCCAGCAGCGATCCGCCGGGCGCCTACAATGAGCAGTTCTTC,CASSDPPGAYNEQFF
.,TRBJ2-6,TRBV5-1,.,TGCGCCAGCAGCCCACGGGACTCTGGGGCCAACGTCCTGACTTTC,CASSPRDSGANVLTF
.,TRBJ1-5,TRBV27,.,TGTGCCAGCAGACCAGTAGTCGGAGGATTCGGCAATCAGCCCCAGCATTTT,CASRPVVGGFGNQPQHF
.,TRBJ2-2,TRBV5-1,.,TGCGCCAGCAGCTTGGTGGCAAGCTCGAACACCGGGGAGCTGTTTTTT,CASSLVASSNTGELFF
.,TRBJ1-2,TRBV7-3,.,TGTGCCAGCAGCCCCTACCCTGGAGCGGACTATGGCTACACCTTC,CASSPYPGADYGYTF
.,TRBJ2-7,TRBV18,.,TGTGCCAGCTCACCACTTCGTGGGGGAGGGGGCAGCTACGAGCAGTACTTC,CASSPLRGGGGSYEQYF
.,TRBJ2-5,TRBV27,.,TGTGCCAGCAGTTTAGGCGAAAAAGAGACCCAGTACTTC,CASSLGEKETQYF
.,TRBJ2-1,TRBV9,TRBD1,TGTGCCAGCAGCGTAGGGTTCCGGGACAGGGATATCAATGAGCAGTTCTTC,CASSVGFRDRDINEQFF
.,TRBJ2-7,TRBV18,.,TGTGCCAGCTCACCCCGGACCGAGGCCTACGAGCAGTACTTC,CASSPRTEAYEQYF
.,TRBJ2-7,TRBV28,.,TGTGCCAGCAGTTTACTGACGTACGAGCAGTACTTC,CASSLLTYEQYF
.,TRBJ1-1,TRBV25-1,.,TGTGCCAGCAATTTTAGGAACGGGAACACTGAAGCTTTCTTT,CASNFRNGNTEAFF
.,TRBJ2-1,TRBV5-1,TRBD2,TGCGCCAGCAGCTCCGCTGGACTAGCGGTTAATGAGCAGTTCTTC,CASSSAGLAVNEQFF
.,TRBJ1-2,TRBV5-1,TRBD1,TGCGCCAGCAGCGTCTCCGGGACAGGGACGTATGGCTACACCTTC,CASSVSGTGTYGYTF